This T cell receptor beta chain was identified during a study of T cell responses to AZD1222 COVID-19 vaccine. V gave up 6 bases and J gave up 4 bases, with 15 bases separating them. The CDR3 spans 13 residues. The germline gives CDR1 SQVTM, CDR2 ANQGSEA. This table comes from immunoSEQ multiplex PCR, and its TCRdb copy is limited to in-frame clones, with some not included. Among 150,000 to 200,000 clones listed, roughly 94% were seen once. The rearrangement links TRBV29-1 to TRBJ1-2; no definite D call. Sequenced here: peripheral blood, sampled 28 days after the second AZD1222 dose. This clonotype was obtained from an adult who received the AZD1222 COVID-19 vaccine. CDR3 sequence (DNA): TGCAGCGTGAGCCCTGGAGGCGCCTATGGCTACACCTTC. Its translation is CSVSPGGAYGYTF.